These 13 T cell receptor beta chains were all obtained from the same sample, sequenced in a study of blood T cells in healthy people across ages. Alongside a J-beta primer mix, a sample-barcoded 5' primer served in a second PCR lasting roughly 7 to 12 cycles. Each CDR3 protein gets one entry after TCRdb re-called the 5' RACE reads with MiXCR. The sample has about 1.8 million distinct CDR3 sequences, roughly 52% seen once. The sample was blood. The receptors were gathered from a woman in her thirties or forties in good health.

The chain uses TRBV27 and TRBJ2-4; D uncertain. This CDR3 is built from 16 residues. V was trimmed by 6 bases and J by 4 bases, leaving 19 bases between them. Germline V gives CDR1 MNHEY, CDR2 SMNVEV (reference sequence). The CDR3 reads CASSPTYDMIKNIQYF. In DNA, the CDR3 is TGTGCCAGCAGCCCTACTTATGACATGATTAAAAACATTCAGTACTTC.

This chain connects TRBV10-3 to TRBJ2-6; D possibly corresponds to TRBD1 (6 bases). The CDR3 loop spans 16 amino acids. Trimming cost V 7 bases and J 0 bases, with 13 bases left between them. Germline assignment: CDR1 ENHRY and CDR2 SYGVKD. CDR3 sequence: CAIKGHLASGANVLTF. For the CDR3, the DNA is TGTGCCATCAAGGGACACCTAGCCTCTGGGGCCAACGTCCTGACTTTC.

The rearrangement uses TRBV7-9 and TRBJ2-1, with 7 positions matching TRBD1. The germline V gene encodes CDR1 SEHNR and CDR2 FQNEAQ (reference sequence). This CDR3 spans 15 amino acids. V gave up 5 bases and J gave up 0 bases; unmatched junction bases: 4. DNA of the CDR3: TGTGCCAGCAGCCCGAAGGGGGCCTCCTACAATGAGCAGTTCTTC. This gives the protein CASSPKGASYNEQFF.

The chain has TRBV29-1 and TRBJ2-5; D call uncertain. V lost 6 bases, J lost 3 bases, and 17 bases lay in between. The germline CDR1 and CDR2 sequences are SQVTM and ANQGSEA. The CDR3 covers 14 residues. This CDR3 is CSVTGSTNEETQYF. The DNA for the CDR3 is TGCAGCGTCACGGGCTCAACGAACGAAGAGACCCAGTACTTC. Supplemented by reference TRBV29-1 and TRBJ2-5, the full variable domain reads SAVISQKPSRDICQRGTSLTIQCQVDSQVTMMFWYRQQPGQSLTLIATANQGSEATYESGFVIDKFPISRPNLTFSTLTVSNMSPEDSSIYLCSVTGSTNEETQYFGPGTRLLVL.

This chain links TRBV20-1 with TRBJ1-5; possible D gene TRBD1, 6 bases. The CDR3 loop spans 13 amino acids. The V end was cut by 4 bases, the J end by 1 base, with 8 bases between. The germline CDR1 and CDR2 sequences are DFQATT and SNEGSKA (reference sequence). As DNA, the CDR3 is TGCAGTGCTACGACAGGCAGCAATCAGCCCCAGCATTTT. This sequence encodes CSATTGSNQPQHF.

This clonotype has more than one count but fewer than ten. The gene calls are TRBV18 and TRBJ1-2; TRBD1 agrees at 10 bases. CDR3 length equals 16 residues. V was pared by 2 bases and J by 4 bases, with 7 bases of the junction left unmatched. Germline V gives CDR1 KGHSH, CDR2 LQKENI. CDR3 DNA: TGTGCCAGCTCACCAATGGGGGACAGGGGCATCTATGGCTACACCTTC. It is translated as CASSPMGDRGIYGYTF.

This clonotype was detected only a few times. The chain is built from TRBV6-2 or TRBV6-3 and TRBJ2-7; 7 nucleotides align to TRBD1. Losses at the gene ends were 7 bases for V and 2 bases for J; bases not matched to a gene: 11. Germline-derived CDR1 and CDR2 are MNHEY and SVGEGT. The CDR3 has 15 amino acids. The CDR3 sequence is CASTYGTESPYEQYF. The CDR3 DNA follows: TGTGCCAGCACCTACGGGACAGAATCCCCCTACGAGCAGTACTTC.

This clonotype has a single count. This chain connects TRBV7-3 to TRBJ2-3; 7 bases line up with TRBD2. J was trimmed by 2 bases and V by 5 bases; bases with no gene match: 13. The CDR3 is 17 amino acids. Germline CDR1 and CDR2: SGHTA and FQGTGA. CDR3 nucleotides: TGTGCCAGCAGCCCATACCAGCGGGGAGCCTACACAGATACGCAGTATTTT. It translates to CASSPYQRGAYTDTQYF.

V is TRBV3-1 and J is TRBJ1-5; unclear D gene. There are 13 residues in the CDR3. The germline gives CDR1 LGHDT, CDR2 YNNKEL (reference sequence). The V end lost 3 bases, the J end lost 6 bases, and 9 bases lay between the germline ends. CDR3 protein: CASSQLSGQPQHF. The DNA of the CDR3 is TGTGCCAGCAGCCAGTTATCGGGTCAGCCCCAGCATTTT.

This clonotype was seen a handful of times. The chain employs TRBV10-3 and TRBJ1-5; 7 nucleotides match TRBD1. The germline gives CDR1 ENHRY, CDR2 SYGVKD. The CDR3 totals 15 residues. J lost 0 bases, V lost 8 bases, and 7 bases had no gene match. CDR3 coding DNA: TGTGCCATCGGGTCAGGGGGTCATAGCAATCAGCCCCAGCATTTT. It is translated as CAIGSGGHSNQPQHF.

The chain has TRBV6-2 or TRBV6-3 and TRBJ2-1; perhaps TRBD2 as D (6 bases). The CDR3 is made up of 17 amino acids. Between the trimmed V and J ends, which lost 2 bases and 4 bases, there was a span of 18 bases. Germline-derived CDR1 and CDR2 are MNHEY and SVGEGT. The CDR3 DNA reads as TGTGCCAGCAGTTACGATAGAGGACGGGGGAATTACAATGAGCAGTTCTTC. It specifies CASSYDRGRGNYNEQFF.

The chain employs TRBV29-1 and TRBJ2-6; the D gene is possibly TRBD1 (6 bases). Between the trimmed V and J ends, which lost 7 bases and 2 bases, there was a span of 18 bases. This CDR3 region has 16 residues. Germline values: CDR1 SQVTM, CDR2 ANQGSEA. In DNA, the CDR3 is TGCAGCGCCTCGATAACAGGGAAAACTGGGGCCAACGTCCTGACTTTC. Translating it yields CSASITGKTGANVLTF.

The rearrangement joins TRBV3-1 to TRBJ1-2; D call uncertain. V lost 0 bases, J lost 6 bases, and 14 bases lay in between. From germline, CDR1 is LGHDT and CDR2 YNNKEL (reference sequence). CDR3 length equals 15 residues. The CDR3 sequence: CASSQEVSGRHGYTF. In DNA, the CDR3 is TGTGCCAGCAGCCAAGAAGTCTCGGGAAGACATGGCTACACCTTC.